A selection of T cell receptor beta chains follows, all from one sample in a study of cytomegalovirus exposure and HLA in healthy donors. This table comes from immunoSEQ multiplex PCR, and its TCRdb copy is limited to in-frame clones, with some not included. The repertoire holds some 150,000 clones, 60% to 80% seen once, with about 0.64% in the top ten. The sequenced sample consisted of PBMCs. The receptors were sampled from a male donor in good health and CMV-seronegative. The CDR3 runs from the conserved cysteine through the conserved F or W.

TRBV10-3 CAISGQSYEQYF
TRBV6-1 CASSEASRGRGLQPQHF
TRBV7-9 CASSTTAEAFF
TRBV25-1 CASSEFMGTSYGYTF
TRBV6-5 CASSYRGGGQYF
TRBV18 CASTEDRDYGYTF
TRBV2 CASSEAQGRTEAFF
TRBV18 CASSLQPVEDTEAFF
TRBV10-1 CASSEPHVWRRMPYEQYF
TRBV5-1 CASSFEGARNSPLHF
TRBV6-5 CASSKTGVSNQPQHF
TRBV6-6 CASSYLTWDEKLFF
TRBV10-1 CASSVRCNPPYNEQFF
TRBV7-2 CASSLGGSRGTEAFF
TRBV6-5 CASSYRDRGQYEQYF
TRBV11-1 CASLRDREAFF
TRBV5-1 CASSLEPGGVSYEQYF